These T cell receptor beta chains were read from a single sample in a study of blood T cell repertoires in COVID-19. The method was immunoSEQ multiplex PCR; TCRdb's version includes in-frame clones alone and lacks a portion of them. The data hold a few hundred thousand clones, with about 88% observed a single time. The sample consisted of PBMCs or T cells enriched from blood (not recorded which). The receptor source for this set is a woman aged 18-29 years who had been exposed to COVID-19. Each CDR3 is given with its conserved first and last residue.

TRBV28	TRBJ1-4	CASSRRAGTNEKLFF
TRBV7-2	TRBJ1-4	CASSSQGGSEKLFF
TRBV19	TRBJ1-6	CASSPTTGRDNSPLHF
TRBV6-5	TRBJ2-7	CASSYRTGPDYEQYF
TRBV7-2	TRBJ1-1	CASRPGTGGMNTEAFF
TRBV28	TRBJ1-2	CASSSDRHNYGYTF
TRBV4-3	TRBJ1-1	CASSQGTGKLMNTEAFF
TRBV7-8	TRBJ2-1	CASSLMASGRDEQFF
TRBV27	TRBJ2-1	CASRGTGPYNEQFF
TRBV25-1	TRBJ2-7	CASSESPGTLDEQYF
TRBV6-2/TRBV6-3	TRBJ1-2	CASSDYFGDGYTF
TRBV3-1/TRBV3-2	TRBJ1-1	CASRRMGQGLMNTEAFF
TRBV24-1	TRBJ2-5	CATPKQGQETQYF
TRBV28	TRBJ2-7	CASSHAVGIYEQYF
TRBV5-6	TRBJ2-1	CASSLRLGDEQFF
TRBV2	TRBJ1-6	CASSEGGQFPLHF
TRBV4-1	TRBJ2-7	CASSQTSGSYYEQYF
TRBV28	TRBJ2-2	CASTEAHRELFF
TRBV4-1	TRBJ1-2	CASSQGRDRGDYGYTF
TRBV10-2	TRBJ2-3	CATTREVAADTQYF
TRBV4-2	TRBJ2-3	CASSQEHSAGGSNTQYF
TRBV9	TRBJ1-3	CASSTPRGASGNTIYF
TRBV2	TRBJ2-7	CASSVGQGYEQYF
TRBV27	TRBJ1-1	CASRTVTGNTEAFF
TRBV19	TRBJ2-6	CASLLSSGANVLTF
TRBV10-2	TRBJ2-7	CASSETGDSYEQYF
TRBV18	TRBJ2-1	CASSHGTSGLGDEQFF
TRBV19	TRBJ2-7	CASSPGYEQYF
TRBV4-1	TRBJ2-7	CASSQDRTSFYEQYF
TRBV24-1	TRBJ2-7	CATSDPGQGRDEQYF
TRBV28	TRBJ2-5	CASRASGSGETQYF
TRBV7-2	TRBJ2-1	CASSLGRGSYNEQFF
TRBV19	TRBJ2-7	CASSIDHMRTYEQYF
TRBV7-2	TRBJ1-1	CASSLAGGGDGAFEAFF
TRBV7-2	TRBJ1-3	CASSPTVFSGNTIYF
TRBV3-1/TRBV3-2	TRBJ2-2	CASSSGIGELFF
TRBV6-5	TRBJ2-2	CASSFSGRPNTGELFF
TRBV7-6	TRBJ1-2	CASSLGADFSGYTF
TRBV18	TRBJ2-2	CASSPPGLAGVNTGELFF
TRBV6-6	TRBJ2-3	CASSYADRITDTQYF
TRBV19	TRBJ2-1	CASRTGSDPWNEQFF
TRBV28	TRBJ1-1	CASRLGQTEAFF